This T cell receptor beta chain appears in the sequencing data of a study of molecular identifiers for immune sequencing clone quantification. Trimming took 3 bases from V and 3 from J; bases not matched to a gene: 9. Germline V gene lookup returns CDR1 SGHKS and CDR2 YYEKEE (reference sequence). This CDR3 comprises 15 residues. When naive CD8 T cells were sorted, they were gated as CD8+CD4-CCR7+CD45RA+. MiXCR, run by TCRdb on the PCR reads, gives a single entry per CDR3 protein. The table lists about 640,000 distinct CDR3 sequences, less than 20% of them singletons, with roughly 0.9% in the top ten. This clonotype was picked up many times.

This rearrangement joins TRBV5-5 to TRBJ2-7; 7 bases line up with TRBD1. The sequenced sample was naive CD8+ T cells from blood, with Jurkat cell RNA spiked in. Indicated subset: FACS-sorted CD8+CD4-CCR7+CD45RA+ naive T cells. This TCR came from a human donor in good health. Some libraries in this study had Jurkat cell RNA spiked in. The CDR3, as DNA: TGTGCCAGCAGCTCGATGCCGGGACAGCTCTACGAGCAGTACTTC. Protein sequence: CASSSMPGQLYEQYF.